This TCR beta chain was sequenced during a study of blood T cell repertoires in COVID-19. Across the whole study: The cDNA or gDNA used as material had been derived from T cells, B-cell-depleted T cells, or PBMCs.

Cohort placement rested on clinical history that participants reported themselves. Original processing methods: Estimation of nucleated cell counts relied on the amplification of reference gene primers. The repertoire was sequenced with immunoSEQ multiplex PCR; TCRdb's copy has only in-frame clones and lacks some. V and J calls and clone size are as listed in that table; D and trimming were resolved from the DNA. The sample has 300,000 to 500,000 clones; roughly 90% are singletons. V lost 3 bases to trimming and J lost 0 bases, with 8 bases between them. Germline CDR1 and CDR2: SNHLY and FYNNEI. CDR3 length: 14 residues.

The receptor was isolated from a woman in her thirties or forties with acute COVID-19. The sequenced sample was PBMCs or T cells enriched from blood (not recorded which). The V call is TRBV2, the J call TRBJ1-2; weak D call: TRBD1 (5 bases). This CDR3 is CASSDREANYGYTF. CDR3 DNA sequence: TGTGCCAGCAGTGACAGGGAAGCTAACTATGGCTACACCTTC. The whole variable domain, filled in from reference TRBV2 and TRBJ1-2, reads EPEVTQTPSHQVTQMGQEVILRCVPISNHLYFYWYRQILGQKVEFLVSFYNNEISEKSEIFDDQFSVERPDGSNFTLKIRSTKLEDSAMYFCASSDREANYGYTFGSGTRLTVV.